What follows are 27 T cell receptor beta chains derived from one specimen sequenced in a study of vaccination and CD4 T cells after COVID-19. The antigens of these receptors remain unknown. The Oncomine TCR Beta short-read assay sequenced DNA from cultured CD4+ T cells. TCRdb called the PCR reads again in MiXCR, with one record for every CDR3 protein. Of about 25,000 distinct CDR3 sequences in the sample, roughly 49% are singletons; the top ten hold under 6.5%. Documented treatment: roughly 10-day PBMC culture with coronavirus spike peptide pools or control peptides (ViraFEST assay). Sequenced: CD4+ T cells from blood, cultured in vitro. The source of these receptors is a human donor who had recovered from COVID-19.

This clonotype was counted a few times. The chain is built from TRBV7-3 and TRBJ2-2; no definite D call. In germline, CDR1 is SGHTA, CDR2 FQGTGA. The V end was cut by 2 bases, the J end by 1 base, with 5 bases between. The CDR3 contains 14 residues. CDR3 nucleotide sequence: TGTGCCAGCAGCTTATCGGGGAACACCGGGGAGCTGTTTTTT. It encodes CASSLSGNTGELFF.

J is TRBJ2-1 and V is TRBV4-1; D may be TRBD2 (7 bases). V lost 4 bases and J lost 0, with 22 bases in between. CDR1 is MGHRA and CDR2 is YSYEKL in the germline V gene. The CDR3 is 19 residues long. The CDR3 here is CASSLPKDKGGSSYNEQFF. CDR3 bases: TGCGCCAGCAGCCTACCCAAGGACAAGGGGGGGAGCTCCTACAATGAGCAGTTCTTC.

This clonotype was found a few times. The gene calls are TRBV20-1 and TRBJ1-2; tentatively, D is TRBD1 (5 bases). Trimming cost V 7 bases and J 8 bases, with 5 bases left between them. Germline CDR1 and CDR2: DFQATT and SNEGSKA (reference sequence). The CDR3 is 8 residues long. The CDR3 bases are TGCAGTGGGGGGGGCTACACCTTC. Its translation: CSGGGYTF.

The chain uses TRBV19 and TRBJ1-5; 9 bases map to TRBD1. The CDR3 totals 17 residues. Germline V gene sequence: CDR1 LNHDA, CDR2 SQIVND (reference sequence). V was clipped by 6 bases and J by 4 bases; unmatched bases: 13. This CDR3 reads CASSLWTGVSGNQPQHF. The CDR3 DNA is TGTGCCAGTAGCCTCTGGACAGGGGTTTCGGGGAATCAGCCCCAGCATTTT.

The count of this clonotype is one. The chain links TRBV6-5 to TRBJ2-1, with 7 bases matching TRBD2. Germline lookup yields CDR1 MNHEY and CDR2 SVGAGI. The CDR3 loop spans 16 amino acids. The junction had 7 bases not matched to a gene; V was cut back by 0 bases and J by 5 bases. The CDR3 DNA is TGTGCCAGCAGTTACTCGAGGGGCGGGAGCCACAATGAGCAGTTCTTC. Translated: CASSYSRGGSHNEQFF.

This chain connects TRBV5-1 to TRBJ1-4, with 8 bases fitting TRBD1. With 3 bases clipped from V and 7 bases from J, the junction kept 5 bases outside the gene matches. The CDR3 length is 14 residues. CDR1 is SGHRS, CDR2 YFSETQ, per germline. The CDR3 DNA follows: TGCGCCAGCAGCTCTACAGGGGGAGGTGAAAAACTGTTTTTT. As protein: CASSSTGGGEKLFF.

The V call is TRBV11-2, the J call TRBJ2-7; D not certain. Trimming removed 5 bases from V and 3 bases from J, with 5 bases in between. The V gene's germline CDR1 is SGHAT and CDR2 FQNNGV. There are 11 residues in the CDR3. This chain's CDR3 is CASSLYYEQYF. In nucleotides, the CDR3 is TGTGCCAGCAGCCTTTACTACGAGCAGTACTTC.

The J gene is TRBJ2-5, the V gene TRBV9; 9 bases agree with TRBD2. The CDR3 extends over 15 amino acids. With V trimmed by 0 bases and J by 4 bases, 4 bases remained unmatched. Per germline, CDR1 SGDLS and CDR2 YYNGEE. The chain's CDR3 is CASSVGAGGGETQYF. The CDR3 DNA reads as TGTGCCAGCAGCGTAGGAGCGGGGGGAGGAGAGACCCAGTACTTC.

This rearrangement joins TRBV6-2 or TRBV6-3 to TRBJ2-4; TRBD1 aligns across 7 bases. V was clipped by 6 bases and J by 0 bases; unmatched bases: 8. Germline assignment: CDR1 MNHEY and CDR2 SVGEGT. The CDR3 has 16 residues. The CDR3: CASSLGQPLAKNIQYF. The CDR3, as DNA: TGTGCCAGCAGCTTGGGACAGCCTTTAGCCAAAAACATTCAGTACTTC.

The chain carries TRBV19 and TRBJ2-2; 7 nucleotides line up with TRBD1. V lost 7 bases to trimming and J lost 6 bases; unmatched junction nucleotides: 11. The germline CDR1 and CDR2 sequences are LNHDA and SQIVND (reference sequence). The CDR3 runs to 15 residues. CDR3 bases: TGTGCCAGTATCGAGACAGGGAGAGGGGCCGGGGAGCTGTTTTTT. Protein product: CASIETGRGAGELFF.

This clonotype has just a few counts. The chain joins TRBV19 to TRBJ1-5; no firm D call. There are 15 residues in the CDR3. V was trimmed by 0 bases and J by 6 bases, leaving 12 bases between them. Germline loops: CDR1 LNHDA, CDR2 SQIVND (reference sequence). The CDR3 region is CASSIEPRGSQPQHF. The DNA of the CDR3 is TGTGCCAGTAGTATAGAACCCCGAGGTAGTCAGCCCCAGCATTTT.

This clonotype appeared once. The chain uses TRBV6-1 and TRBJ2-7; 7 bases line up with TRBD1. The trim removed 6 bases at V and 0 bases at J, leaving 8 bases unmatched. In germline, CDR1 is MNHNS, CDR2 SASEGT. The CDR3 loop spans 15 amino acids. Written as DNA, the CDR3 is TGTGCCAGCAGCCATGGGGACAGTCTCTCCTACGAGCAGTACTTC. It encodes CASSHGDSLSYEQYF.

This clonotype was seen a single time. The chain couples TRBV20-1 to TRBJ2-1; TRBD2 matches at 9 bases. This CDR3 has 14 amino acids. The V gene's germline CDR1 is DFQATT and CDR2 SNEGSKA (reference sequence). V lost 3 bases, J lost 4 bases, and 4 bases stayed unmatched. The CDR3 bases are TGCAGTGCTAGTACGGCGGGAGGGTACAATGAGCAGTTCTTC. It yields the protein CSASTAGGYNEQFF.

The CDR3 reads CASSFPAGGAGELFF. CDR3 DNA: TGTGCCAGCAGCTTCCCTGCGGGGGGGGCCGGGGAGCTGTTTTTT. This chain connects TRBV5-4 to TRBJ2-2, with 9 bases fitting TRBD2. J lost 6 bases, V lost 2 bases, and 5 bases had no gene match. CDR3 length equals 15 residues. CDR1 is SGHNT, CDR2 YYREEE, per germline (reference sequence).

The chain couples TRBV19 to TRBJ1-2; 7 bases fit TRBD1. V was pared by 9 bases and J by 1 base, with 8 bases of the junction left unmatched. CDR3 length: 14 residues. CDR1 and CDR2 from the germline V gene are LNHDA and SQIVND (reference sequence). The CDR3 region is CASRRWDSNYGYTF. The CDR3 DNA follows: TGTGCCAGCCGCAGGTGGGACAGTAACTATGGCTACACCTTC.

This clonotype appeared a few times. The J gene is TRBJ2-1, the V gene TRBV6-5; D is unresolved. Germline V gives CDR1 MNHEY, CDR2 SVGAGI. The ends were cut back, 0 bases at V and 6 bases at J, with 15 bases in the middle. The CDR3 is made up of 16 amino acids. The DNA for the CDR3 is TGTGCCAGCAGTTACTCCGGCGTTCTCCCCGTCAATGAGCAGTTCTTC. This encodes CASSYSGVLPVNEQFF.

The chain has TRBV7-2 and TRBJ1-2; D is unclear. Germline-derived CDR1 and CDR2 are SGHTA and FQGNSA. The CDR3 covers 13 residues. Trimming cost V 2 bases and J 0 bases, with 4 bases left between them. The CDR3 here is CASSLQPNYGYTF. CDR3 DNA: TGTGCCAGCAGCTTACAACCTAACTATGGCTACACCTTC.

This chain uses TRBV5-1 with TRBJ2-7, with TRBD2 identical over 13 bases. There are 19 residues in the CDR3. The germline CDR1 and CDR2 sequences are SGHRS and YFSETQ. With 0 bases clipped from V and 5 bases from J, the junction kept 14 bases outside the gene matches. The CDR3 loop is CASSLETSGRRMGRDEQYF. CDR3 bases: TGCGCCAGCAGCTTGGAGACTAGCGGGAGGAGGATGGGAAGGGACGAGCAGTACTTC.

The chain carries TRBV4-3 and TRBJ1-2; a weak D match, TRBD1 (5 bases). In germline, CDR1 is LGHNA, CDR2 YSLEER. V gave up 1 base and J gave up 4 bases, with 13 bases separating them. The CDR3 loop spans 15 amino acids. The CDR3 is CASSQVGATGYGYTF. CDR3 DNA: TGCGCCAGCAGCCAAGTAGGGGCTACCGGCTATGGCTACACCTTC.

This rearrangement joins TRBV6-1 to TRBJ2-7; a possible D gene is TRBD2 (7 bases). Between the trimmed V and J ends, which lost 6 bases and 3 bases, there was a span of 15 bases. The CDR3 length is 14 residues. Germline-derived CDR1 and CDR2 are MNHNS and SASEGT. The CDR3 is CASRGAGAGYEQYF. CDR3 sequence (DNA): TGTGCCAGCAGGGGGGCGGGGGCCGGCTACGAGCAGTACTTC.

This chain uses TRBV15 with TRBJ2-5, with 9 bases that match TRBD1. After removal of 1 base from V and 5 bases from J, the junction contained 5 bases not matched to a gene. This CDR3 comprises 15 residues. Germline values: CDR1 LNHNV, CDR2 YYDKDF (reference sequence). The CDR3 spells CATSRGDRGSETQYF. The CDR3 region has the DNA TGTGCCACCAGCAGAGGAGACAGGGGGTCGGAGACCCAGTACTTC.

CDR3 nucleotide sequence: TGCGCCAGCAGCCGACAAGCGGGGGAAGAGACCCAGTACTTC. Translation: CASSRQAGEETQYF. This sequence joins TRBV4-3 and TRBJ2-5; 8 bases align to TRBD2. The CDR3 is made up of 14 amino acids. Germline V gene lookup returns CDR1 LGHNA and CDR2 YSLEER. The ends lost 4 bases at V and 3 bases at J; junction bases unmatched: 4.

V and J are TRBV6-5 and TRBJ2-7; TRBD2 matches 7 bases. Germline CDR1 and CDR2: MNHEY and SVGAGI. The CDR3 covers 17 residues. J lost 3 bases, V lost 4 bases, and 15 bases had no gene match. CDR3 loop: CASSSQTSLFPYYEQYF. The CDR3 DNA reads as TGTGCCAGCAGTTCCCAGACTAGCCTCTTTCCCTACTACGAGCAGTACTTC.

The CDR3 loop reads CATSRESDHNSPLHF. The CDR3 nucleotides read TGTGCCACCAGCAGAGAAAGTGACCATAATTCACCCCTCCACTTT. The rearrangement joins TRBV15 to TRBJ1-6; D ambiguous. V lost 0 bases and J lost 5, with 8 bases in between. Per germline, CDR1 LNHNV and CDR2 YYDKDF (reference sequence). There are 15 residues in the CDR3.

This clonotype was counted between two and nine times. The chain links TRBV6-2 or TRBV6-3 to TRBJ2-7; 7 nucleotides match TRBD1. This CDR3 contains 19 residues. CDR1 MNHEY and CDR2 SVGEGT come from the germline V gene. V shed 0 bases and J 3 bases; nucleotides not matched to a gene: 17. CDR3: CASSYSRNRERQGYYEQYF. In DNA form, the CDR3 reads TGTGCCAGCAGTTACTCGAGAAATCGAGAGAGACAGGGTTACTACGAGCAGTACTTC.

V gene TRBV20-1 combines with J gene TRBJ1-1, with 8 positions matching TRBD1. V trimming: 6 bases; J trimming: 1 base; junction bases outside the gene matches: 13. CDR1 and CDR2 (germline): DFQATT, SNEGSKA (reference sequence). This CDR3 comprises 16 residues. CDR3 coding DNA: TGCAGTGCCCCAAACGGACAGGGAATTAGGAACACTGAAGCTTTCTTT. Translated: CSAPNGQGIRNTEAFF.

V usage is TRBV6-5 and J usage is TRBJ2-7, with 7 bases identical to TRBD2. V dropped 2 bases and J dropped 4; count of bases not matched to a gene: 8. Germline CDR1 and CDR2: MNHEY and SVGAGI. This CDR3 is built from 15 residues. CDR3 residues: CASSYAGRGLYEQYF. The CDR3 bases are TGTGCCAGCAGTTACGCCGGACGGGGACTATACGAGCAGTACTTC.